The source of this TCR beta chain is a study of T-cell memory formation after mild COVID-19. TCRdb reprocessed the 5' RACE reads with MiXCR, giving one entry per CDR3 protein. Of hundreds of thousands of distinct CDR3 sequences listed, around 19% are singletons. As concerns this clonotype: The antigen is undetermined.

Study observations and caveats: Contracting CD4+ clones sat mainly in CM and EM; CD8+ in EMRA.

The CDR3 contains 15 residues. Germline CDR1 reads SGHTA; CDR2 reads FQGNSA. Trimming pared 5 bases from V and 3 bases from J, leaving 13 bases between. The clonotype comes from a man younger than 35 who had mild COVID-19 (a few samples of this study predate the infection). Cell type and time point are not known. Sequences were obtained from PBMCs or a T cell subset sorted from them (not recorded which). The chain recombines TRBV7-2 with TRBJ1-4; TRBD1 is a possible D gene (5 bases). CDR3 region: CASSVLGDPNEKLFF. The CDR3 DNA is TGTGCCAGCAGCGTACTAGGGGACCCTAATGAAAAACTGTTTTTT.